Listed below are T cell receptor beta chains from one sample, sequenced in a study of T cell responses to AZD1222 COVID-19 vaccine. Data came from immunoSEQ multiplex PCR; TCRdb stores just in-frame clones and leaves some out. This repertoire shows roughly 150,000 clones, about nine tenths found once; its top ten account for over 8%. The source material was peripheral blood, sampled 28 days after the second AZD1222 dose. The receptors were gathered from an adult who received the AZD1222 COVID-19 vaccine. CDR3s include the opening cysteine and the closing phenylalanine or tryptophan. A D gene is named only where the DNA matches it firmly. A clone size is listed for some rows: how often the clone was seen (once, few, many), or a class if it is expanded.

-,TRBJ1-1,TRBV28,-,CASSSQKASDTGGTEAFF,TGTGCCAGCAGTTCACAAAAGGCCTCGGACACCGGCGGCACTGAAGCTTTCTTT
few,TRBJ1-1,TRBV28,-,CASSLIQANTEAFF,TGTGCCAGCAGTTTAATACAGGCTAACACTGAAGCTTTCTTT
once,TRBJ2-7,TRBV5-6,-,CASSLVGGMEQYF,TGTGCCAGCAGCTTGGTTGGGGGGATGGAGCAGTACTTC
-,TRBJ2-7,TRBV4-3,TRBD2,CASSPLAGSSYEQYF,TGCGCCAGCAGCCCCTTAGCGGGGAGCTCCTACGAGCAGTACTTC
-,TRBJ2-1,TRBV5-1,-,CASSLVSRPYNEQFF,TGCGCCAGCAGCTTGGTTAGTCGGCCATACAATGAGCAGTTCTTC
few,TRBJ1-3,TRBV5-1,-,CASRQGPGGNTIYF,TGCGCCAGCAGACAAGGACCGGGAGGGAACACCATATATTTT
once,TRBJ1-4,TRBV5-4,-,CASSSEITNEKLFF,TGTGCCAGCAGCTCGGAAATAACTAATGAAAAACTGTTTTTT
-,TRBJ2-7,TRBV7-3,TRBD1,CASTGQGYEQYF,TGTGCCAGCACCGGACAGGGCTACGAGCAGTACTTC
-,TRBJ2-3,TRBV9,-,CASSSGLSTDTQYF,TGTGCCAGCAGCTCCGGGCTAAGCACAGATACGCAGTATTTT
-,TRBJ2-2,TRBV5-6,-,CASREGTFGELFF,TGTGCCAGCAGGGAAGGGACTTTCGGGGAGCTGTTTTTT
-,TRBJ1-4,TRBV28,TRBD1,CASRRPGTGEEKLFF,TGTGCCAGCAGACGACCCGGGACAGGGGAGGAAAAACTGTTTTTT
-,TRBJ2-2,TRBV9,-,CASSAAADLLTGELFF,TGTGCCAGCAGCGCGGCGGCCGACCTTCTAACCGGGGAGCTGTTTTTT
-,TRBJ1-2,TRBV29-1,TRBD1,CSVRQGTNYGYTF,TGCAGCGTTAGACAGGGGACTAACTATGGCTACACCTTC
-,TRBJ2-1,TRBV13,TRBD2,CASSASGRPAHEQFF,TGTGCCAGCAGCGCCAGCGGGAGGCCCGCCCATGAGCAGTTCTTC
-,TRBJ2-5,TRBV30,-,CAWSPDSSRAQYF,TGTGCCTGGAGCCCGGACTCTTCTAGGGCCCAGTACTTC
-,TRBJ2-7,TRBV7-3,TRBD2,CASSLETSGRYEQYF,TGTGCCAGCAGCCTCGAGACTAGCGGGAGATACGAGCAGTACTTC
few,TRBJ2-1,TRBV27,TRBD2,CASSSGLGSYNEQFF,TGTGCCAGCAGTTCGGGACTAGGGTCCTACAATGAGCAGTTCTTC
-,TRBJ1-4,TRBV7-2,-,CASSLFPGGTLFF,TGTGCCAGCAGCTTATTCCCCGGGGGTACACTGTTTTTT
-,TRBJ2-3,TRBV28,-,CASKGIKRDTQYF,TGTGCCAGCAAGGGTATTAAGCGAGATACGCAGTATTTT
-,TRBJ2-1,TRBV11-3,-,CASSLAAGSQFF,TGTGCCAGCAGCTTAGCGGCGGGGTCACAGTTCTTC